This T cell receptor beta chain was sequenced in a study of neurological immune-mediated disorders. TCRdb independently ran MiXCR on the 5' RACE reads; one entry per CDR3 protein. The table has approximately 36,000 distinct CDR3 sequences, around 2.9% seen once. Indicated time point: longitudinal time-point 1 (baseline). The CDR3 covers 13 residues. Trimming removed 2 bases from V and 5 bases from J, with 13 bases in between. The germline V gene encodes CDR1 DFQATT and CDR2 SNEGSKA (reference sequence). This clonotype was observed a handful of times. The V call is TRBV20-1, the J call TRBJ2-7; the D gene is possibly TRBD2 (7 bases). The clonotype was recovered from a woman between 55 and 75 years old with multiple sclerosis. The sample taken for sequencing was PBMCs. The CDR3 reads CSARPRGGHEQYF. CDR3 bases: TGCAGTGCTAGACCAAGGGGGGGCCACGAGCAGTACTTC.